Listed below are T cell receptor beta chains from one sample, sequenced in a study of OX40 agonist ivuxolimab in advanced cancers. Assay: immunoSEQ multiplex PCR; the TCRdb copy retains only in-frame clones and omits some. Of roughly 70,000 clones listed, around 84% were seen once; the top ten hold roughly 0.8%. Specimen: CD4+ or CD8+ T cells sorted from blood, collected in a trial of the OX40 agonist ivuxolimab. Receptors originate from an adult with an advanced solid tumor such as melanoma, head and neck, liver or kidney cancer. Both conserved end residues are part of each CDR3. A D gene is named only where the DNA matches it firmly. Not all rows give a size; the values are once, few, many and, for expanded clones, a class.

>16|-|TRBV15|TRBJ2-3|-
CATSRVRRGAPDTQYF
TGTGCCACCAGCAGGGTCCGGCGGGGCGCCCCAGATACGCAGTATTTT
>16|-|TRBV18|TRBJ2-1|TRBD2
CASSATSGGAYNEQFF
TGTGCCAGCTCAGCGACTAGCGGGGGGGCCTACAATGAGCAGTTCTTC
>14|once|TRBV5-6|TRBJ1-2|-
CASSPGTVTYGYTF
TGTGCCAGCAGCCCCGGCACGGTTACGTATGGCTACACCTTC
>14|-|TRBV7-9|TRBJ2-7|-
CASSSTTDAYEQYF
TGTGCCAGCAGCTCCACGACGGACGCCTACGAGCAGTACTTC
>16|once|TRBV15|TRBJ2-7|-
CATSKEPGPITYEQYF
TGTGCCACCAGCAAAGAACCGGGACCGATCACCTACGAGCAGTACTTC
>16|-|TRBV12-5|TRBJ2-3|-
CASAGGKTGDTDTQYF
TGTGCTAGTGCCGGGGGCAAGACAGGAGACACAGATACGCAGTATTTT
>15|-|TRBV2|TRBJ1-5|-
CASSEAGTGNRPQHF
TGTGCCAGCAGTGAAGCGGGGACGGGAAATCGGCCCCAGCATTTT
>15|-|TRBV28|TRBJ1-1|-
CASSRGNGMNTEAFF
TGTGCCAGCAGTCGCGGGAACGGCATGAACACTGAAGCTTTCTTT
>13|-|TRBV7-9|TRBJ1-1|-
CASSLPGSAEAFF
TGTGCCAGCAGCTTACCAGGGAGCGCTGAAGCTTTCTTT
>14|few|TRBV30|TRBJ2-2|TRBD2
CAWRTSGEAGELFF
TGTGCCTGGAGAACTAGCGGGGAGGCCGGGGAGCTGTTTTTT
>12|-|TRBV30|TRBJ1-2|-
CAWSVRPGGYTF
TGTGCCTGGAGTGTACGGCCAGGCGGCTACACCTTC
>15|few|TRBV6-5|TRBJ1-1|TRBD1
CASSYSRTGDTEAFF
TGTGCCAGCAGTTACTCGAGAACAGGGGACACTGAAGCTTTCTTT
>15|few|TRBV5-4|TRBJ2-1|-
CASSGRGNSYNEQFF
TGTGCCAGCAGCGGGCGGGGCAATTCCTACAATGAGCAGTTCTTC
>15|once|TRBV10-3|TRBJ1-2|TRBD1
CAISEWQGANYGYTF
TGTGCCATCAGTGAGTGGCAGGGGGCCAACTATGGCTACACCTTC
>16|-|TRBV4-3|TRBJ2-5|TRBD2
CASSHRGLAGGETQYF
TGCGCCAGCAGCCACCGTGGACTAGCGGGGGGGGAGACCCAGTACTTC
>16|-|TRBV6-8|TRBJ1-1|TRBD1
CASSYSRDSMNTEAFF
TGTGCCAGCAGTTACTCTCGGGACAGTATGAACACTGAAGCTTTCTTT
>14|-|TRBV6-5|TRBJ1-2|-
CASSYSSVRNGYTF
TGTGCCAGCAGTTACTCGAGTGTTAGGAATGGCTACACCTTC
>16|-|TRBV5-6|TRBJ2-3|-
CATQKHMGGSTDTQYF
TGTGCCACCCAGAAACACATGGGTGGAAGCACAGATACGCAGTATTTT
>14|-|TRBV7-9|TRBJ1-4|TRBD1
CASSPTGGNEKLFF
TGTGCCAGCAGCCCGACAGGGGGTAATGAAAAACTGTTTTTT
>18|-|TRBV7-2|TRBJ1-3|TRBD1
CASSSPLDRGREGNTIYF
TGTGCCAGCAGCTCCCCTTTGGACAGGGGAAGGGAAGGAAACACCATATATTTT
>15|-|TRBV5-5|TRBJ2-7|TRBD2
CASSSAGGESYEQYF
TGTGCCAGCAGCTCTGCTGGGGGGGAATCCTACGAGCAGTACTTC
>14|-|TRBV5-6|TRBJ1-6|-
CASNVRGDGSPLHF
TGTGCCAGCAATGTAAGGGGGGACGGTTCACCCCTCCACTTT
>13|-|TRBV2|TRBJ2-2|-
CASKQEGTGELFF
TGTGCCAGCAAACAAGAAGGAACCGGGGAGCTGTTTTTT
>15|-|TRBV18|TRBJ2-7|TRBD1
CASSPLGQGAYEQYF
TGTGCCAGCTCACCACTAGGACAGGGGGCATACGAGCAGTACTTC
>14|-|TRBV5-4|TRBJ2-5|-
CASSRVGIAETQYF
TGTGCCAGCAGCCGAGTAGGGATTGCAGAGACCCAGTACTTC
>15|-|TRBV9|TRBJ1-2|TRBD1
CASSVSTGAMGGYTF
TGTGCCAGCAGCGTCTCGACAGGGGCAATGGGTGGCTACACCTTC
>14|-|TRBV7-2|TRBJ2-7|TRBD1
CASSSYRGSYEQYF
TGTGCCAGCAGCTCATACAGGGGCTCCTACGAGCAGTACTTC
>15|-|TRBV19|TRBJ2-5|-
CASSPAGSKVETQYF
TGTGCCAGTAGTCCCGCCGGGTCAAAGGTAGAGACCCAGTACTTC
>13|-|TRBV19|TRBJ2-1|TRBD1
CASRTGQYNEQFF
TGTGCCAGTAGGACGGGACAGTACAATGAGCAGTTCTTC
>14|-|TRBV19|TRBJ2-7|-
CASSIGNRAYEQYF
TGTGCCAGTAGTATAGGAAACAGGGCCTACGAGCAGTACTTC
>13|-|TRBV7-8|TRBJ1-1|TRBD1
CASSGTAGTEAFF
TGTGCCAGCAGCGGGACAGCGGGCACTGAAGCTTTCTTT
>15|-|TRBV5-4|TRBJ2-3|-
CASSEDQRPTDTQYF
TGTGCCAGCAGCGAGGACCAGAGACCCACAGATACGCAGTATTTT